The source of this T cell receptor beta chain is a study of regulatory T cells in long-lasting Graves disease. The TCR beta library used iRepertoire HTBI primers with Arm-PCR amplification of CDR3. TCRdb fed the multiplex PCR reads into MiXCR, producing one record per CDR3 protein. The table shows a few hundred thousand distinct CDR3 sequences, with about 10% occurring only once. This clonotype was observed at least ten times. Its antigen is unidentified. The sample's time point: newly diagnosed GD, antithyroid drugs for less than 3 months. TCR sequences were obtained from RNA taken from PBMCs. The patients were drawn from one endocrinology department in Xi'an, China. Study-level points and caveats: Fewer public clonotypes were shared by new patients (roughly 970) than by persistent patients (fewer than 3,000).

The same data also contributed to another study, on T cells in Graves' hyperthyroidism and ophthalmopathy. This second report adds: In the first-round RT-PCR of the TCR CDR3, the HTBI primer set was used.

This clonotype was sampled from a woman aged 18-29 years with Graves disease. Sequences were derived from peripheral blood mononuclear cells (PBMCs), sampled at new diagnosis, from a patient treated with antithyroid drugs.

CDR3 sequence (DNA): TGTGCCAGCAGCCTTACAGGGAGGACTGAAGCTTTCTTT. It codes for CASSLTGRTEAFF. The chain recombines TRBV7-3 with TRBJ1-1; D is perhaps TRBD1 (6 bases). This CDR3 is 13 amino acids long. Germline V gene sequence: CDR1 SGHTA, CDR2 FQGTGA. The V end was cut by 5 bases, the J end by 5 bases, with 12 bases between.